Listed below are T cell receptor beta chains from one sample, sequenced in a study of T cell responses to AZD1222 COVID-19 vaccine. The method was immunoSEQ multiplex PCR; TCRdb's version includes in-frame clones alone and lacks a portion of them. The sample includes some 93,000 clones, around nine tenths seen only once; the top ten take 9% to 13%. The sequencing here drew on peripheral blood, taken 28 days after the second AZD1222 dose. The receptors come from an adult who received the AZD1222 COVID-19 vaccine. The CDR3 runs from the conserved cysteine through the conserved F or W. D genes are given only for firm matches. Clone size, where shown, is once, few, many, or a class for clones that have expanded.

once | TRBJ2-6 | TRBV15 | NA | TGTGCCACCAGCAGAGATTTGGAGGGGGTGACCTCTGGGGCCAACGTCCTGACTTTC | CATSRDLEGVTSGANVLTF
NA | TRBJ2-2 | TRBV5-1 | NA | TGCGCCAGCAGCTTCCGGGACGCAGGGAACACCGGGGAGCTGTTTTTT | CASSFRDAGNTGELFF
NA | TRBJ1-5 | TRBV4-2 | TRBD1 | TGTGCCAGCGTCCAGGGGGATAGCAATCAGCCCCAGCATTTT | CASVQGDSNQPQHF
NA | TRBJ2-1 | TRBV2 | NA | TGTGCCAGCAGGGCCCTACCAAGGTCCAATGAGCAGTTCTTC | CASRALPRSNEQFF
few | TRBJ1-3 | TRBV9 | NA | TGTGCCAGCAGTAAGGAAACAGGGTCCGGAAACACCATATATTTT | CASSKETGSGNTIYF
NA | TRBJ1-2 | TRBV6-5 | NA | TGTGCCAGCAGCCCCAACAGGGATTATGGCTACACCTTC | CASSPNRDYGYTF
NA | TRBJ1-5 | TRBV11-2 | NA | TGTGCCAGCAGCTTAGATGGGGGGGGCAATCAGCCCCAGCATTTT | CASSLDGGGNQPQHF
NA | TRBJ2-2 | TRBV27 | TRBD2 | TGTGCCAGCACCAGAGATAGCGGGAGCCCGAACACCGGGGAGCTGTTTTTT | CASTRDSGSPNTGELFF
NA | TRBJ2-2 | TRBV11-2 | TRBD2 | TGTGCCAGCAGCCCCGACCTCGGGGGGGAAAACACCGGGGAGCTGTTTTTT | CASSPDLGGENTGELFF
NA | TRBJ2-2 | TRBV5-1 | NA | TGCGCCAGCAGCCCGGGACAAGGGAACACCGGGGAGCTGTTTTTT | CASSPGQGNTGELFF
NA | TRBJ2-3 | TRBV11-3 | TRBD2 | TGTGCCAGCAGCCTTAGCGGGAGCACAGATACGCAGTATTTT | CASSLSGSTDTQYF
NA | TRBJ2-5 | TRBV6-1 | NA | TGTGCCAGCAGTGAAGCAAGCCGCTCGTACCAAGAGACCCAGTACTTC | CASSEASRSYQETQYF
NA | TRBJ1-5 | TRBV18 | NA | TGTGCCAGCTCACCGGTCACCGGTAACAATCAGCCCCAGCATTTT | CASSPVTGNNQPQHF
NA | TRBJ2-1 | TRBV27 | NA | TGTGCCAGCAGTTTAAGCAGGGTACGGCAGCAGAACACGAATGAGCAGTTCTTC | CASSLSRVRQQNTNEQFF
NA | TRBJ1-2 | TRBV14 | NA | TGTGCCAGCAGCCCACAGCGACTATCCACTTATGGCTACACCTTC | CASSPQRLSTYGYTF
NA | TRBJ2-7 | TRBV4-2 | TRBD2 | TGTGCCAGCAGCCAAGTAGGGACTAGCGGGGCTTACGAGCAGTACTTC | CASSQVGTSGAYEQYF
NA | TRBJ2-1 | TRBV21-1 | NA | TGTGCCAGCAGCAAAGGACGGAAATTTTACAATGAGCAGTTCTTC | CASSKGRKFYNEQFF
NA | TRBJ2-7 | TRBV7-2 | NA | TGTGCCAGCAGCCCCTGGGACACGGACTACGAGCAGTACTTC | CASSPWDTDYEQYF
NA | TRBJ1-2 | TRBV4-1 | NA | TGCGCCAGCAGCCAAGACGGAGGGGGCTATGGCTACACCTTC | CASSQDGGGYGYTF
NA | TRBJ1-6 | TRBV2 | NA | TGTGCCAGCAGCGCTGCCGGGGGAAATTCACCCCTCCACTTT | CASSAAGGNSPLHF
once | TRBJ2-7 | TRBV5-6 | NA | TGTGCCAGCGCTTCCGGGATCACAACCTACGAGCAGTACTTC | CASASGITTYEQYF
NA | TRBJ1-1 | TRBV4-1 | NA | TGCGCCAGCAGCCAAGTTCGTTCGCGATTTACCAACACTGAAGCTTTCTTT | CASSQVRSRFTNTEAFF
NA | TRBJ1-6 | TRBV7-9 | TRBD1 | TGTGCCAGCAGCCCCGGGACAGGGAACTATAATTCACCCCTCCACTTT | CASSPGTGNYNSPLHF
NA | TRBJ1-4 | TRBV18 | NA | TGTGCCAGCTCACCCGACGGAACAACTAATGAAAAACTGTTTTTT | CASSPDGTTNEKLFF
once | TRBJ2-5 | TRBV7-6 | NA | TGTGCCAGCAGCTCACAGGGAAACCAAGAGACCCAGTACTTC | CASSSQGNQETQYF
NA | TRBJ1-6 | TRBV7-3 | TRBD1 | TGTGCCAGCCAACTTGACAGGGCTGATAATTCACCCCTCCACTTT | CASQLDRADNSPLHF
NA | TRBJ1-1 | TRBV27 | TRBD1 | TGTGCCAGCAGTTTACAGGGGGTCACTGAAGCTTTCTTT | CASSLQGVTEAFF
once | TRBJ1-5 | TRBV5-1 | NA | TGCGCCAGCAGATCCGGGGCCCATAGCAATCAGCCCCAGCATTTT | CASRSGAHSNQPQHF
NA | TRBJ1-1 | TRBV6-5 | TRBD1 | TGTGCCAGCAGAGGGGACAGCCGGAGCACTGAAGCTTTCTTT | CASRGDSRSTEAFF
NA | TRBJ1-4 | TRBV4-1 | NA | TGCGCCAGCAGCCAAGAGGCAGGAGACAATGAAAAACTGTTTTTT | CASSQEAGDNEKLFF
NA | TRBJ1-1 | TRBV29-1 | NA | TGCAGCGCTGCGGGACTTTTTAACACTGAAGCTTTCTTT | CSAAGLFNTEAFF
NA | TRBJ1-2 | TRBV2 | NA | TGTGCCAGCAGTGAAGCGCTATCTAACTATGGCTACACCTTC | CASSEALSNYGYTF
NA | TRBJ2-5 | TRBV29-1 | NA | TGCAGCGTTGAAGTTAGGGGGGCACGAGAGACCCAGTACTTC | CSVEVRGARETQYF
once | TRBJ1-2 | TRBV18 | NA | TGTGCCAGCTCACCCACCCCGGGACGGGACTCTAGGTCTAACTATGGCTACACCTTC | CASSPTPGRDSRSNYGYTF
NA | TRBJ2-7 | TRBV12-3/TRBV12-4 | NA | TGTGCCAGCAGTTTCAGGGGTGTAAGCGAGCAGTACTTC | CASSFRGVSEQYF
NA | TRBJ1-6 | TRBV19 | NA | TGTGCCAGTAGTTTTCCGAATTCACCCCTCCACTTT | CASSFPNSPLHF
NA | TRBJ2-1 | TRBV3-1/TRBV3-2 | TRBD1 | TGTGCCACCAGCCAACCGGGACAGGGGGCGTGGAATGAGCAGTTCTTC | CATSQPGQGAWNEQFF